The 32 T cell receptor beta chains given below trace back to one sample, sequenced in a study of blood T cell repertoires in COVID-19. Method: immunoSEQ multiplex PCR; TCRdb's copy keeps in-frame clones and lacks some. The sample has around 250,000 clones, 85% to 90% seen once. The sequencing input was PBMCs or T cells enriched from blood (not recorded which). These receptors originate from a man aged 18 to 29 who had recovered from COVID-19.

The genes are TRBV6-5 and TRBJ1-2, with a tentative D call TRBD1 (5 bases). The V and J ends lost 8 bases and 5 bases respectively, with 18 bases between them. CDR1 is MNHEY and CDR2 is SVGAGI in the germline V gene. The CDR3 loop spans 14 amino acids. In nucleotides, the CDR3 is TGTGCCAGCCAAGGGGCCGGGGGGACGTATGGCTACACCTTC. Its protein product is CASQGAGGTYGYTF.

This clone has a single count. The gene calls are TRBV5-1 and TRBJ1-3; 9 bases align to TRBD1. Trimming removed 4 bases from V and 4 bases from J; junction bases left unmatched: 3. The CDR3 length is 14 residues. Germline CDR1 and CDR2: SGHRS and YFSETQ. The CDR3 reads CASSPGTGGNTIYF. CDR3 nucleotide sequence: TGCGCCAGCAGCCCTGGGACAGGGGGAAACACCATATATTTT.

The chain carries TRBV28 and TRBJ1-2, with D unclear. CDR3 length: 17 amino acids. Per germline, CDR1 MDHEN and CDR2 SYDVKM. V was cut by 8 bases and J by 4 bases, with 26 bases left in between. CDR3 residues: CASLSKLASTLLYGYTF. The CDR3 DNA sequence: TGTGCCAGCCTCAGTAAATTGGCCTCGACACTGCTCTATGGCTACACCTTC.

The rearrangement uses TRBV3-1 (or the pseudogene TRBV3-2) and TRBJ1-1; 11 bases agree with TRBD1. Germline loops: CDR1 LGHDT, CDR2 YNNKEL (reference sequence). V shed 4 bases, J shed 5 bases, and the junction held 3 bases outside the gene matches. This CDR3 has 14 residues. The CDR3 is CASSPRDRGTEAFF. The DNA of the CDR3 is TGTGCCAGCAGCCCAAGGGACAGGGGGACTGAAGCTTTCTTT.

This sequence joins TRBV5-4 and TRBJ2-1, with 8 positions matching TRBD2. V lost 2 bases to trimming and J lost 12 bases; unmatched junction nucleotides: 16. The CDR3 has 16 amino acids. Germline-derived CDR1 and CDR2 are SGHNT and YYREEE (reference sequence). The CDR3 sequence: CASSLGVSGSRGGQFF. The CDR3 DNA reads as TGTGCCAGCAGCTTAGGCGTGAGCGGGAGTAGGGGGGGGCAGTTCTTC.

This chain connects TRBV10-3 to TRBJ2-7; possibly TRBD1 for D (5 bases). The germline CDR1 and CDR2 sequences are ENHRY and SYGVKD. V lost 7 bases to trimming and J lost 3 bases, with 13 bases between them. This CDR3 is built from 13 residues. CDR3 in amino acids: CAIKGALLYEQYF. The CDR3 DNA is TGTGCCATCAAAGGGGCACTTCTCTACGAGCAGTACTTC.

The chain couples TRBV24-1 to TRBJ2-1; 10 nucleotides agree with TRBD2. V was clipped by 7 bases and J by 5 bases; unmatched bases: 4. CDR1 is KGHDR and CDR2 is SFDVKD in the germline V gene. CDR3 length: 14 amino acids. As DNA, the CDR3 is TGTGCCACCAGACCCGGGACTAGCGACAATGAGCAGTTCTTC. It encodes CATRPGTSDNEQFF.

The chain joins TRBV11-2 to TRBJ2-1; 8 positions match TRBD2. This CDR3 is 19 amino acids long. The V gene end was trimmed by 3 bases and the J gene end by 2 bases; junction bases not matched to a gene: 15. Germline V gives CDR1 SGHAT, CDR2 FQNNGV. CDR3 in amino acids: CASSFSASGLIGTYNEQFF. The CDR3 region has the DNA TGTGCCAGCAGCTTTTCCGCTAGCGGGCTTATCGGTACCTACAATGAGCAGTTCTTC. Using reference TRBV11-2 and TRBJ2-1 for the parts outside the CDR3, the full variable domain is EAGVAQSPRYKIIEKRQSVAFWCNPISGHATLYWYQQILGQGPKLLIQFQNNGVVDDSQLPKDRFSAERLKGVDSTLKIQPAKLEDSAVYLCASSFSASGLIGTYNEQFFGPGTRLTVL.

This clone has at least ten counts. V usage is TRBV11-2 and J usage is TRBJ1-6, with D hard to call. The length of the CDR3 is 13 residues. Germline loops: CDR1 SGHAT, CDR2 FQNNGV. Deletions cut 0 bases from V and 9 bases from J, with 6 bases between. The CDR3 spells CASSLERGSPLHF. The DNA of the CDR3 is TGTGCCAGCAGCTTAGAGCGAGGTTCACCCCTCCACTTT.

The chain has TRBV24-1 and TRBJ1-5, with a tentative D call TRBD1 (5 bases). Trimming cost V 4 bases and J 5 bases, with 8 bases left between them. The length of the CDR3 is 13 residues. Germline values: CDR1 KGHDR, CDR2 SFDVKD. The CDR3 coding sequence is TGTGCCACCAGTGACGACAGCTATCAGCCCCAGCATTTT. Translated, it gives CATSDDSYQPQHF.

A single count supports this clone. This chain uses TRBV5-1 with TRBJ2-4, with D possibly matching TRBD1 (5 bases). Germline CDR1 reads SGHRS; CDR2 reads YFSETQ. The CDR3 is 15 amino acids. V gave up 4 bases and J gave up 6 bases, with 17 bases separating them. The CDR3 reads CASSPNGQGRNIQYF. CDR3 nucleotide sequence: TGCGCCAGCAGCCCCAACGGGCAGGGAAGAAACATTCAGTACTTC.

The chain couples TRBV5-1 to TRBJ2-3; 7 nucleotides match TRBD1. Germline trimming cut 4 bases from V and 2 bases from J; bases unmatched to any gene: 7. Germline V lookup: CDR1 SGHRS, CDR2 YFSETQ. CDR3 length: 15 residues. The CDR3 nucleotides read TGCGCCAGCAGCCCCACGGGACAGACCACAGATACGCAGTATTTT. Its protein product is CASSPTGQTTDTQYF. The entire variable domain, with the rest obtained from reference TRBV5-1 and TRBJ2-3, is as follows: KAGVTQTPRYLIKTRGQQVTLSCSPISGHRSVSWYQQTPGQGLQFLFEYFSETQRNKGNFPGRFSGRQFSNSRSEMNVSTLELGDSALYLCASSPTGQTTDTQYFGPGTRLTVL.

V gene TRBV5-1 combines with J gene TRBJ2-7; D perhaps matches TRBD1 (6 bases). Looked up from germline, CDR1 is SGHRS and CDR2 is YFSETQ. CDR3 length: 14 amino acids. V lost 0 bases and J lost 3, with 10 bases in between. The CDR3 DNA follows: TGCGCCAGCAGCTTGGGAGTCAGGGGCTACGAGCAGTACTTC. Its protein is CASSLGVRGYEQYF.

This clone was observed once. The DNA for the CDR3 is TGCGCCAGCAGCCAAGTGGGGGATGGACAGGGGCGGACCCAGTACTTC. This sequence encodes CASSQVGDGQGRTQYF. The chain is built from TRBV4-1 and TRBJ2-5; 9 bases align to TRBD1. From germline, CDR1 is MGHRA and CDR2 YSYEKL. The V and J ends lost 1 base and 7 bases, in that order; junction bases with no gene match: 10. The CDR3 is made up of 16 amino acids.

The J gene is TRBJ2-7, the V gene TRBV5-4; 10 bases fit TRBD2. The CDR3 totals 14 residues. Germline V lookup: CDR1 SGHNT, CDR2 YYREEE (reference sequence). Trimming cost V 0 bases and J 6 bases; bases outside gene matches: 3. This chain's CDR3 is CASSLASGSPEQYF. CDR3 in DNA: TGTGCCAGCAGCTTGGCTAGCGGGAGTCCCGAGCAGTACTTC.

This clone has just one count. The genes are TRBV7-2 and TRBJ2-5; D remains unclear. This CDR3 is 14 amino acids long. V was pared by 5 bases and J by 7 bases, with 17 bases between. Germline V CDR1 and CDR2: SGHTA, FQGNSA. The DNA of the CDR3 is TGTGCCAGCAGCCTTAGTGGCCTAGAAGGGACCCAGTACTTC. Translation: CASSLSGLEGTQYF. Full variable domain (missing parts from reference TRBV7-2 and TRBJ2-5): GAGVSQSPSNKVTEKGKDVELRCDPISGHTALYWYRQSLGQGLEFLIYFQGNSAPDKSGLPSDRFSAERTGGSVSTLTIQRTQQEDSAVYLCASSLSGLEGTQYFGPGTRLLVL.

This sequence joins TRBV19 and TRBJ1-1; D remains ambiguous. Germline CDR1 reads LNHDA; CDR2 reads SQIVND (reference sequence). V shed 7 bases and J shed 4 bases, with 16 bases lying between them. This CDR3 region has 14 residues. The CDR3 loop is CASNGVLAATEAFF. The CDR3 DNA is TGTGCCAGTAATGGAGTCTTGGCGGCCACTGAAGCTTTCTTT.

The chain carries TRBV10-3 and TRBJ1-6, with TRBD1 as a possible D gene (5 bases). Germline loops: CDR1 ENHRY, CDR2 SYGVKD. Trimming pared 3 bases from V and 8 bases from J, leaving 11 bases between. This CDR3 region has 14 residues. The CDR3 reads CAISDKGRDSPLHF. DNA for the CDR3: TGTGCCATCAGTGATAAGGGGCGAGATTCACCCCTCCACTTT.

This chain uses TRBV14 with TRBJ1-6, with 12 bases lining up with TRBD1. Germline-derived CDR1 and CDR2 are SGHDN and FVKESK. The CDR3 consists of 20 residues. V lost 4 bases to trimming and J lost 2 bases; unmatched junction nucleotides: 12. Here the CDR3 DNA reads TGTGCCAGCAGCCGCACCGGGACAGGGGGCGCGGGCACCTATAATTCACCCCTCCACTTT. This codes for CASSRTGTGGAGTYNSPLHF.

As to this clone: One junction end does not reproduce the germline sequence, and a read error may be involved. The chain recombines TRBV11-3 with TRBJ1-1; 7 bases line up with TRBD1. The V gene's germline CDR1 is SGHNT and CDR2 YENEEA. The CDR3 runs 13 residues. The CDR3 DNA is TGTGCCAGCAGCTCGGACAGGCCCTCTGAGGCTTTCTTT. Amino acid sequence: CASSSDRPSEAFF.

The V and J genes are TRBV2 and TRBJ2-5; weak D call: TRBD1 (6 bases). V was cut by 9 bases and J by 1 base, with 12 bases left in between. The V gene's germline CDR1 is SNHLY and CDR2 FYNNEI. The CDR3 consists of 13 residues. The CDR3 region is CASNRAFQETQYF. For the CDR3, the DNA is TGTGCCAGTAACAGGGCATTCCAAGAGACCCAGTACTTC.

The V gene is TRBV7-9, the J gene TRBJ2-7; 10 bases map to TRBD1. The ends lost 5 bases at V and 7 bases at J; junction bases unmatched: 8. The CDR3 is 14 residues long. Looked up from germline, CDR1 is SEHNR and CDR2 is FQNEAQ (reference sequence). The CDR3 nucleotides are TGTGCCAGCAGCAAAAGACAGGGGGCTTGGGAGCAGTACTTC. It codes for CASSKRQGAWEQYF.

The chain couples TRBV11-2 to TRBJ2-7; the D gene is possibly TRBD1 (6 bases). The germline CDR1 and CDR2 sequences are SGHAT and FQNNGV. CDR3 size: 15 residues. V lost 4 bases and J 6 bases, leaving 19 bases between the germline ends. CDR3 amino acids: CASSYPGAGAGEQYF. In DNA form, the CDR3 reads TGTGCCAGCAGCTACCCAGGGGCAGGGGCTGGCGAGCAGTACTTC. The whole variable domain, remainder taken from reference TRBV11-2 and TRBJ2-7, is EAGVAQSPRYKIIEKRQSVAFWCNPISGHATLYWYQQILGQGPKLLIQFQNNGVVDDSQLPKDRFSAERLKGVDSTLKIQPAKLEDSAVYLCASSYPGAGAGEQYFGPGTRLTVT.

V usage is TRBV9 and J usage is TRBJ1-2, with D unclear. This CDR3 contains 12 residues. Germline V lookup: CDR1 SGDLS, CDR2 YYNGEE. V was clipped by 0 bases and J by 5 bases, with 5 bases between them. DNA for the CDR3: TGTGCCAGCAGCGTAGACAATTATGGCTACACCTTC. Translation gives CASSVDNYGYTF.

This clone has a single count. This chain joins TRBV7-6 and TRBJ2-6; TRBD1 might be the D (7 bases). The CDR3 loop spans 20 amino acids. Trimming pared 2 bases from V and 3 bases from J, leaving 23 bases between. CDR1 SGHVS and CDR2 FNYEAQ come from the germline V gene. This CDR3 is CASSLYWKGRGEGGANVLTF. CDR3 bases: TGTGCCAGCAGCTTATACTGGAAGGGCAGGGGGGAAGGTGGGGCCAACGTCCTGACTTTC.

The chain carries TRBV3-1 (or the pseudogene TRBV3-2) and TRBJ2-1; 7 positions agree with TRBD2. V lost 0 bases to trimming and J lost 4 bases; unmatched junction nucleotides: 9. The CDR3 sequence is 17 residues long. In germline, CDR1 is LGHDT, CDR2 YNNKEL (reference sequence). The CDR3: CASSQEGLADIYNEQFF. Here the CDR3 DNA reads TGTGCCAGCAGCCAAGAAGGTCTAGCGGATATTTACAATGAGCAGTTCTTC.

CDR3 loop: CASSLRLAGFGETQYF. The CDR3 coding sequence is TGTGCCAGCAGCCTCCGACTAGCGGGGTTCGGAGAGACCCAGTACTTC. The chain links TRBV14 to TRBJ2-5; 11 nucleotides align to TRBD2. This CDR3 spans 16 amino acids. V shed 4 bases and J 4 bases; nucleotides not matched to a gene: 8. Germline CDR1 and CDR2: SGHDN and FVKESK.

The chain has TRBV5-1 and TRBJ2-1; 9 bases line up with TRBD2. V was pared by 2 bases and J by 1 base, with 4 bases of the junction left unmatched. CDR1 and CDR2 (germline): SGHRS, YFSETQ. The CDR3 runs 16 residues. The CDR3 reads CASSFLAGESYNEQFF. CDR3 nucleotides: TGCGCCAGCAGCTTTTTAGCGGGAGAGTCCTACAATGAGCAGTTCTTC.

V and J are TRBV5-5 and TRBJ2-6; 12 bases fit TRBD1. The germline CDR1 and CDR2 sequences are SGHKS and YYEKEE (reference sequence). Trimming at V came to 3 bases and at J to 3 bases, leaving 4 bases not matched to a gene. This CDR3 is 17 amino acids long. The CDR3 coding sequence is TGTGCCAGCAGCTCGGGACAGGGGGCTAGTGGGGCCAACGTCCTGACTTTC. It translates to CASSSGQGASGANVLTF.

For the CDR3, the DNA is TGTGCCAGCAGCACCTTGACAGGAGGTGGTCAGCCCCAGCATTTT. It yields the protein CASSTLTGGGQPQHF. This chain links TRBV7-2 with TRBJ1-5; TRBD1 might be the D (6 bases). Germline V gene data show CDR1 as SGHTA and CDR2 as FQGNSA. V was trimmed by 5 bases and J by 6 bases, leaving 17 bases between them. The CDR3 consists of 15 residues.

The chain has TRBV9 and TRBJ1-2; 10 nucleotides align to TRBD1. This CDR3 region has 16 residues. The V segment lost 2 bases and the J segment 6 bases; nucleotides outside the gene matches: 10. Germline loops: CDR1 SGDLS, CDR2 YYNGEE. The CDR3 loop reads CASSVGTGAGVDGYTF. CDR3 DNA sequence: TGTGCCAGCAGCGTTGGGACAGGGGCGGGTGTAGATGGCTACACCTTC. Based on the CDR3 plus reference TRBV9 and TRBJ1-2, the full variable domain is DSGVTQTPKHLITATGQRVTLRCSPRSGDLSVYWYQQSLDQGLQFLIQYYNGEERAKGNILERFSAQQFPDLHSELNLSSLELGDSALYFCASSVGTGAGVDGYTFGSGTRLTVV.

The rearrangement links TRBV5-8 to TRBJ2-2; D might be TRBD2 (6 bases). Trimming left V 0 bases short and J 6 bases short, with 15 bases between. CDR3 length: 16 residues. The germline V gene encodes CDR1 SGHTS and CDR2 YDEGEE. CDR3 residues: CASSLAVRERAGELFF. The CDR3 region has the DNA TGTGCCAGCAGCTTGGCCGTTCGGGAGAGGGCCGGGGAGCTGTTTTTT. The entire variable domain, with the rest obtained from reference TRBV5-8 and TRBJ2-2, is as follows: EAGVTQSPTHLIKTRGQQATLRCSPISGHTSVYWYQQALGLGLQFLLWYDEGEERNRGNFPPRFSGRQFPNYSSELNVNALELEDSALYLCASSLAVRERAGELFFGEGSRLTVL.